These 7 T cell receptor beta chains came from one sample sequenced in a study of T cell responses to AZD1222 COVID-19 vaccine. Assay used: immunoSEQ multiplex PCR; TCRdb lists only in-frame clones, some missing. The table lists roughly 99,000 clones, over 80% of them singletons, with 5% to 7.5% in the top ten. The sample consisted of peripheral blood, taken 28 days after the second AZD1222 dose. These receptors all come from an adult who received the AZD1222 COVID-19 vaccine.

This chain uses TRBV12-3 or TRBV12-4 with TRBJ1-2; the D is unclear. V lost 6 bases, J lost 12 bases, and 14 bases lay in between. The CDR3 is 11 residues long. This chain's CDR3 is CASSVKVANTF. The CDR3 bases are TGTGCCAGCAGCGTCAAAGTAGCTAACACCTTC.

This clone was seen only a few times. The chain links TRBV19 to TRBJ2-1; 13 bases match TRBD2. J gave up 0 bases and V 6 bases, and 11 bases lay outside the gene matches. The V gene's germline CDR1 is LNHDA and CDR2 SQIVND (reference sequence). The CDR3 is 19 residues long. In nucleotides, the CDR3 is TGTGCCAGTAGGGGCTCGGGGACTAGCGGGAAGAGCTCCTACAATGAGCAGTTCTTC. Translation gives CASRGSGTSGKSSYNEQFF.

The V and J genes are TRBV5-1 and TRBJ2-7, with 10 bases matching TRBD2. V lost 6 bases, J lost 5 bases, and 17 bases stayed unmatched. The germline CDR1 and CDR2 sequences are SGHRS and YFSETQ. The CDR3 has 17 residues. DNA of the CDR3: TGCGCCAGCAACCCCTCCACTACTAGCGGGAATATGAACGAGCAGTACTTC. This codes for CASNPSTTSGNMNEQYF.

V is TRBV7-6 and J is TRBJ2-5, with 9 bases that match TRBD2. The V segment lost 0 bases and the J segment 4 bases; nucleotides outside the gene matches: 6. The CDR3 runs to 16 residues. Germline-derived CDR1 and CDR2 are SGHVS and FNYEAQ. For the CDR3, the DNA is TGTGCCAGCAGCTTAGCCGTAGCGGGAGTACGAGAGACCCAGTACTTC. This sequence encodes CASSLAVAGVRETQYF. The full variable domain, its missing parts supplied by reference TRBV7-6 and TRBJ2-5, is GAGVSQSPRYKVTKRGQDVALRCDPISGHVSLYWYRQALGQGPEFLTYFNYEAQQDKSGLPNDRFSAERPEGSISTLTIQRTEQRDSAMYRCASSLAVAGVRETQYFGPGTRLLVL.

The rearrangement links TRBV28 to TRBJ1-2; 9 nucleotides agree with TRBD1. The germline CDR1 and CDR2 sequences are MDHEN and SYDVKM. The CDR3 runs 14 residues. After removal of 11 bases from V and 4 bases from J, the junction contained 11 bases not matched to a gene. CDR3 nucleotide sequence: TGTGCCGTACGAACCCTGGGACAGGGCTATGGCTACACCTTC. Translation: CAVRTLGQGYGYTF.

The CDR3 loop reads CASSPRKLAGADTQYF. In nucleotides, the CDR3 is TGTGCCAGCTCACCACGCAAACTAGCGGGTGCAGATACGCAGTATTTT. This rearrangement joins TRBV18 to TRBJ2-3; 9 positions match TRBD2. The CDR3 runs to 16 residues. Germline V gives CDR1 KGHSH, CDR2 LQKENI. V shed 1 base and J 4 bases; nucleotides not matched to a gene: 6.

This sequence joins TRBV28 and TRBJ1-2; no firm D call. Trimming removed 3 bases from V and 6 bases from J, with 14 bases in between. The CDR3 spans 14 residues. Looked up from germline, CDR1 is MDHEN and CDR2 is SYDVKM. In nucleotides, the CDR3 is TGTGCCAGCAGTTTGGTCAGGTTAAACCATGGCTACACCTTC. Translated: CASSLVRLNHGYTF.